This T cell receptor beta chain came from a study of cytomegalovirus exposure and HLA in healthy donors. Primers for the PCR totalled 60 Vbeta and 13 Jbeta. Per the authors' pipeline: Approximately 83 million unique TCR beta chains, some 11 million shared, were counted in a later analysis. The protocol was immunoSEQ multiplex PCR, while the TCRdb copy is restricted to in-frame clones and leaves out a portion. V and J calls and clone size are copied from that table; D and trimming were computed from the DNA. The profile shows under 200,000 clones, almost 80% of them singletons. Study-wide findings and caveats: The study carried out a later analysis of TCR beta sequences. It associated roughly 17,000 of them with specific HLA alleles at a false discovery rate of 0.05. As was reported, the classifier diagnosed cytomegalovirus status with high specificity and sensitivity.

The V gene's germline CDR1 is SGHRS and CDR2 YFSETQ. The J segment lost 6 bases and the V segment lost 4 bases, leaving 8 bases of the junction unmatched. The CDR3 sequence is 15 residues long. About this clone itself: What it binds is not known.

The chain employs TRBV5-1 and TRBJ2-1, with 9 bases matching TRBD2. This clonotype originated in a man aged 30-40 years in good health and CMV-seronegative. The sample consisted of PBMCs. CDR3 DNA: TGCGCCAGCAGCGGCGGCGGGGGGGCCGTCAATGAGCAGTTCTTC. It yields the protein CASSGGGGAVNEQFF.